The next 17 T cell receptor beta chains were all read from a single sample in a study of PD-1 blockade in classical Hodgkin lymphoma. Clones were sequenced by immunoSEQ multiplex PCR, and TCRdb holds only the in-frame ones, with some missing. This table has around 60,000 clones, roughly nine tenths appearing once. Indicated time point: cycle 4 day 1 (C4D1), after more than five weeks of nivolumab. Each of the patients experienced relapse following autologous stem cell transplantation, and their brentuximab vedotin exposure differed. The sequences come from peripheral blood mononuclear cells (PBMCs), collected before the fourth cycle of nivolumab. Receptor source: a human donor with classical Hodgkin lymphoma.

The rearrangement links TRBV6-6 to TRBJ1-5, with D maybe TRBD1 (5 bases). V lost 0 bases and J lost 6, with 15 bases in between. There are 16 residues in the CDR3. CDR1 is MNHNY, CDR2 SVGAGI, per germline (reference sequence). CDR3 in amino acids: CASSYSASRVVQPQHF. The DNA for the CDR3 is TGTGCCAGCAGTTACTCCGCTTCCAGGGTGGTTCAGCCCCAGCATTTT.

This clone was picked up one time. The V gene is TRBV9, the J gene TRBJ2-7, with TRBD2 matching 9 bases. This CDR3 has 18 amino acids. The germline V gene has CDR1 SGDLS and CDR2 YYNGEE. The trim removed 5 bases at V and 5 bases at J, leaving 20 bases unmatched. CDR3 protein: CASSHSPSHERGAHEQYF. The CDR3 nucleotides are TGTGCCAGCAGTCATTCCCCCTCCCACGAGCGGGGGGCCCACGAGCAGTACTTC.

The chain is built from TRBV27 and TRBJ2-7; 10 positions match TRBD2. Germline V gene data show CDR1 as MNHEY and CDR2 as SMNVEV (reference sequence). V shed 7 bases and J 0 bases; nucleotides not matched to a gene: 3. The length of the CDR3 is 14 residues. The CDR3: CASNIAGGSYEQYF. For the CDR3, the DNA is TGTGCCAGCAACATAGCGGGGGGCTCCTACGAGCAGTACTTC.

The chain has TRBV10-3 and TRBJ1-2, with D hard to call. Looked up from germline, CDR1 is ENHRY and CDR2 is SYGVKD. The germline V and J ends were trimmed by 7 bases and 6 bases, with 15 bases remaining between them. The CDR3 loop spans 13 amino acids. The CDR3 spells CAITNTGLNGYTF. The CDR3 nucleotides read TGTGCCATCACCAACACCGGACTAAATGGCTACACCTTC.

The chain is built from TRBV6-5 and TRBJ2-7, with D possibly TRBD1 on 5 matching bases. The CDR3 extends over 13 amino acids. Germline lookup yields CDR1 MNHEY and CDR2 SVGAGI. V lost 6 bases and J lost 2, with 11 bases in between. The CDR3 spells CASSLAGPYEQYF. The DNA of the CDR3 is TGTGCCAGCAGCCTGGCAGGGCCCTACGAGCAGTACTTC.

This sequence joins TRBV6-6 and TRBJ2-1; unclear D gene. The CDR3 runs to 13 residues. The V end lost 0 bases, the J end lost 7 bases, and 7 bases lay between the germline ends. The germline V gene encodes CDR1 MNHNY and CDR2 SVGAGI (reference sequence). Written as DNA, the CDR3 is TGTGCCAGCAGTTACTCGAATCAGAATGAGCAGTTCTTC. Its translation: CASSYSNQNEQFF.

The chain is built from TRBV9 and TRBJ2-2; 7 bases agree with TRBD2. The CDR3 has 17 residues. CDR1 is SGDLS, CDR2 YYNGEE, per germline. V shed 3 bases, J shed 0 bases, and the junction held 8 bases outside the gene matches. The CDR3 sequence is CASSAAASGPNTGELFF. Written as DNA, the CDR3 is TGTGCCAGCAGCGCTGCGGCTAGCGGTCCGAACACCGGGGAGCTGTTTTTT.

V usage is TRBV7-9 and J usage is TRBJ2-1, with 9 positions matching TRBD2. The CDR3 sequence is 13 residues long. Germline values: CDR1 SEHNR, CDR2 FQNEAQ (reference sequence). J was trimmed by 8 bases and V by 5 bases; bases with no gene match: 4. CDR3 in DNA: TGTGCCAGCAGCGCTAAGCGGGGGGATGAGCAGTTCTTC. It encodes CASSAKRGDEQFF.

This chain joins TRBV13 and TRBJ2-7; D may correspond to TRBD1 or TRBD2 (6 bases each). This CDR3 region has 18 residues. With 4 bases removed from V and 2 bases from J, the gap between germline ends came to 24 bases. CDR1 is PRHDT and CDR2 is FYEKMQ in the germline V gene (reference sequence). The CDR3 region has the DNA TGTGCCAGCAGCTCCCCCCGGTGGGAAGGAGGGGGAACCTACGAGCAGTACTTC. Translating it yields CASSSPRWEGGGTYEQYF. The entire variable domain, with the rest obtained from reference TRBV13 and TRBJ2-7, is as follows: AAGVIQSPRHLIKEKRETATLKCYPIPRHDTVYWYQQGPGQDPQFLISFYEKMQSDKGSIPDRFSAQQFSDYHSELNMSSLELGDSALYFCASSSPRWEGGGTYEQYFGPGTRLTVT.

J is TRBJ2-5 and V is TRBV7-2; 7 bases map to TRBD2. CDR3 length: 13 amino acids. Losses at the gene ends were 0 bases for V and 7 bases for J; bases not matched to a gene: 2. Germline loops: CDR1 SGHTA, CDR2 FQGNSA. The CDR3 coding sequence is TGTGCCAGCAGCTTAGCTTGGGGGGGGACCCAGTACTTC. Translated, it gives CASSLAWGGTQYF.

The chain employs TRBV7-2 and TRBJ2-2; no clear D. Germline V CDR1 and CDR2: SGHTA, FQGNSA. The CDR3 is 13 residues long. Trimming took off 1 base at V and 7 bases at J, with 7 bases between the two ends. CDR3 loop: CASSLVPGGELFF. DNA of the CDR3: TGTGCCAGCAGCTTAGTCCCTGGCGGGGAGCTGTTTTTT.

V usage is TRBV27 and J usage is TRBJ2-7; TRBD1 matches at 9 bases. Germline V gene lookup returns CDR1 MNHEY and CDR2 SMNVEV (reference sequence). With V trimmed by 5 bases and J by 3 bases, 5 bases remained unmatched. The CDR3 contains 14 residues. CDR3 sequence (DNA): TGTGCCAGCAGTGAGGGACAGGGCCTCTACGAGCAGTACTTC. Protein sequence: CASSEGQGLYEQYF.

The J gene is TRBJ1-2, the V gene TRBV6-5; D unresolved. The CDR3 has 14 amino acids. Germline CDR1 is MNHEY and CDR2 is SVGAGI. V was trimmed by 0 bases and J by 2 bases, leaving 7 bases between them. CDR3 sequence reads: CASSYSGTNYGYTF. The DNA of the CDR3 is TGTGCCAGCAGTTACTCGGGCACAAACTATGGCTACACCTTC.

The chain links TRBV7-2 to TRBJ2-2, with D uncertain. The CDR3 runs 12 residues. Trimming left V 2 bases short and J 9 bases short, with 7 bases between. CDR1 and CDR2 (germline): SGHTA, FQGNSA. The CDR3 DNA is TGTGCCAGCAGCTTACGCACGCGGGAGCTGTTTTTT. Translating it yields CASSLRTRELFF.

V and J are TRBV7-9 and TRBJ2-7; D gene unclear. This CDR3 has 11 amino acids. CDR1 SEHNR and CDR2 FQNEAQ come from the germline V gene (reference sequence). The V and J ends lost 4 bases and 5 bases respectively, with 6 bases between them. The CDR3 DNA reads as TGTGCCAGCAGCTCGAACGACGAGCAGTACTTC. Translating gives CASSSNDEQYF.

As for this clone: The junction and the germline gene differ at one end; a read error may be behind it. The J gene is TRBJ2-5, the V gene TRBV7-7, with 7 bases matching TRBD1. The CDR3 runs 15 residues. From germline, CDR1 is SSHAT and CDR2 FNYEAQ (reference sequence). The CDR3 region is CASSLFPGTEETQYF. CDR3 nucleotide sequence: TGTGCTAGCAGCTTATTCCCCGGGACAGAAGAGACCCAGTACTTC.

The chain combines TRBV27 with TRBJ1-1; TRBD1 matches at 9 bases. Germline V CDR1 and CDR2: MNHEY, SMNVEV (reference sequence). This CDR3 has 13 amino acids. The V segment lost 0 bases and the J segment 7 bases; nucleotides outside the gene matches: 0. The CDR3 DNA reads TGTGCCAGCAGTTTATCGGGACAGGGTGAAGCTTTCTTT. It encodes CASSLSGQGEAFF.